This T cell receptor beta chain was captured by sequencing in a study of cytomegalovirus exposure and HLA in healthy donors. General study results and limits: In a later analysis, productive TCRs from donors in an Asian-associated ancestry cluster reportedly carried fewer N-insertions than the cohort mean. Reports state that TCR beta sequences accurately predicted most subjects' HLA-A and HLA-B alleles.

As for this clone: Its antigen is unidentified.

This CDR3 has 16 residues. Looked up from germline, CDR1 is WSHSY and CDR2 is SAAADI. The trim removed 1 base at V and 9 bases at J, leaving 11 bases unmatched. Donors had nominal health at sampling but likely had unrecorded immune exposures. A multiplex PCR was run with 60 Vbeta primers and 13 Jbeta primers. The protocol was immunoSEQ multiplex PCR, while the TCRdb copy is restricted to in-frame clones and leaves out a portion. The table shows 110,000 or so clones, with around 68% occurring only once. This receptor was identified in a woman in her 40s in good health and CMV-seropositive. This sequence joins TRBV10-2 and TRBJ2-3; 9 nucleotides align to TRBD2. The sample was PBMCs. The chain's CDR3 is CASSEWPSGALVTQYF. In DNA, the CDR3 is TGCGCCAGCAGTGAGTGGCCTAGCGGGGCCCTAGTCACGCAGTATTTT.